This T cell receptor beta chain was observed in a study of blood T cell repertoires in COVID-19 (TCRdb year 2020). Concerning the study at large: The collaborator samples originated in the United States, Italy and Spain and spanned the acute and convalescent phases of COVID-19. The repertoires were released in a freely available public database intended as a resource for research on the immune response to SARS-CoV-2. Subjects who had been exposed to COVID-19, were actively infected with it, or had recovered from it provided the deeply sampled blood TCRbeta repertoires that made up the dataset. HLA class I and class II types, where available, came from metadata supplied by the sample provider rather than from assay-based typing. The sample metadata nearly always contained a de-identified subject ID, COVID-19 status, age in years and sex. The material from the prospective study consisted of cDNA or gDNA derived from T cells, B-cell-depleted T cells, or PBMCs. The samples were drawn from the first 160 participants of the ongoing ImmuneRACE study and from over 950 subjects provided by 6 global collaborators. Results and caveats for the whole study, not just this receptor: Clinical and demographic metadata were provided uncurated, with the amount varying by source and participant.

Enrolling through a virtual design, the prospective study's participants ranged in age from about 18 to 100 years and lived across 20 to 30 United States geographic areas. In the prospective study, participants were assigned to cohorts based on the clinical history participants reported in a screening survey and a study questionnaire. Recovered participants in ImmuneRACE Cohort 3 were defined by two consecutive negative NP/OP PCR tests, clearance by a healthcare professional, or resolution of symptoms. Each participant in the prospective study had whole blood, serum and a nasopharyngeal or oropharyngeal swab collected by mobile phlebotomists. Additional blood draws and questionnaires over an approximately 2-month period could optionally be provided by prospective study participants. Blood samples from the prospective study were shipped frozen or at room temperature prior to DNA extraction. On this clone itself: The specificity of this receptor is unknown. No base-level quality is on record; no much larger clone is a single base apart.

TCRbeta CDR3 regions were amplified from genomic DNA using the immunoSEQ Assay, a bias-controlled multiplex PCR. As for the authors' bioinformatics: Within the assay, amplification of reference gene primers was used to estimate how many nucleated cells each sample contained. Sequence reads were collapsed and filtered to measure the absolute abundance of every unique TCRbeta CDR3 rearrangement. For each sample, productive Simpson clonality was calculated as the square root of Simpson's diversity index across productive rearrangements. Drawn from immuneACCESS, this table holds only the in-frame rearrangements with V and J called that TCRdb kept. Clones are partly lost; checked studies trace under half to an unresolved V gene and leave the rest unexplained. V and J calls and clone size are given by that table; D and trimming were obtained from the DNA. The sample contains over 250,000 clones, about nine tenths of them found a single time. The top ten clones comprise around 2.9% of the sample.

The germline V gene (reference sequence) yields LNHDA for CDR1 and SQIVND for CDR2. The CDR3 numbers 17 residues from cysteine through phenylalanine. Solely the CDR3 DNA is kept, with 51 bases framed from the first base. Trimming accounts for 5 bases at V and 1 base at J, while the number of junction bases matched to no gene is 10. This sequence originates from a woman aged 50 to 65 who had recovered from COVID-19. The V and J genes are TRBV19 and TRBJ1-3; the junction holds 8 bases that match TRBD1. The material sequenced was PBMCs or T cells enriched from blood (not recorded which). The CDR3 reads as follows: CASSGLVGTGSGNTIYF. The DNA sequence is given as TGTGCCAGTAGTGGTCTAGTAGGGACAGGATCTGGAAACACCATATATTTT.